The 15 T cell receptor beta chains below come from one sample, sequenced in a study of blood T cell repertoires in COVID-19. Generated by immunoSEQ multiplex PCR, the TCRdb table keeps only in-frame clones and is missing some. This sample has 140,000 or so clones, with roughly 80% found just once. The sequenced material came from peripheral blood. Every receptor here comes from a human donor in a cohort sampled during active COVID-19.

The gene calls are TRBV6-1 and TRBJ1-2; D is uncertain. The germline gives CDR1 MNHNS, CDR2 SASEGT. The germline V and J ends were trimmed by 4 bases and 0 bases, with 15 bases remaining between them. The CDR3 has 16 amino acids. This CDR3 reads CASSVGWAGANYGYTF. The CDR3 nucleotides are TGTGCCAGCAGTGTCGGGTGGGCGGGAGCTAACTATGGCTACACCTTC.

The chain uses TRBV4-1 and TRBJ1-2; D is possibly TRBD1 (5 bases). The germline CDR1 and CDR2 sequences are MGHRA and YSYEKL. The CDR3 sequence is 17 residues long. Trimming pared 4 bases from V and 8 bases from J, leaving 26 bases between. The CDR3 is CASSLTDIPTRLGGYTF. Here the CDR3 DNA reads TGCGCCAGCAGCCTTACGGACATCCCGACACGGTTAGGGGGCTACACCTTC.

This clone showed up just once. The chain is built from TRBV10-3 and TRBJ1-4, with D possibly TRBD1 on 5 matching bases. V lost 0 bases to trimming and J lost 10 bases, with 15 bases between them. The germline gives CDR1 ENHRY, CDR2 SYGVKD. The CDR3 runs to 15 residues. CDR3 DNA: TGTGCCATCAGTGAGTCGCCGGGGGTTCTGGCAAAACTGTTTTTT. Translating gives CAISESPGVLAKLFF.

This clone has a single count. V and J are TRBV5-1 and TRBJ1-1, with D unclear. Germline V gives CDR1 SGHRS, CDR2 YFSETQ. V was clipped by 4 bases and J by 1 base, with 11 bases between them. CDR3 length: 14 amino acids. As DNA, the CDR3 is TGCGCCAGCAGCCCTACGACGGGGAACACTGAAGCTTTCTTT. It codes for CASSPTTGNTEAFF.

The chain uses TRBV11-1 and TRBJ2-5; a possible D gene is TRBD2 (7 bases). CDR1 and CDR2 from the germline V gene are SGHAT and FQDESV (reference sequence). This CDR3 comprises 15 residues. The germline V and J ends were trimmed by 1 base and 4 bases, with 13 bases remaining between them. This CDR3 reads CASSLGEGQVETQYF. For the CDR3, the DNA is TGTGCCAGCAGCTTAGGGGAGGGACAAGTAGAGACCCAGTACTTC. Together with reference TRBV11-1 and TRBJ2-5, the CDR3 gives the full variable domain: EAEVAQSPRYKITEKSQAVAFWCDPISGHATLYWYRQILGQGPELLVQFQDESVVDDSQLPKDRFSAERLKGVDSTLKIQPAELGDSAMYLCASSLGEGQVETQYFGPGTRLLVL.

The chain carries TRBV12-3 or TRBV12-4 and TRBJ1-3; no firm D call. V was clipped by 7 bases and J by 8 bases, with 9 bases between them. The CDR3 spans 11 residues. The DNA of the CDR3 is TGTGCCAGCACCGGTAAAGACACCATATATTTT. Its translation is CASTGKDTIYF.

Of note for this clone: The germline gene is not matched at one end of the junction; a read error may be the cause. The chain carries TRBV2 and TRBJ2-2, with 7 bases that match TRBD2. Germline loops: CDR1 SNHLY, CDR2 FYNNEI. The CDR3 consists of 15 residues. CDR3: CASYHPGGRHRGAVF. CDR3 sequence (DNA): TGTGCCAGCTATCATCCTGGCGGGAGACACCGGGGAGCTGTTTTT.

DNA for the CDR3: TGTGTCTCACGGGGGGGGAATAGCAATCAGCCCCAGCATTTT. Amino acids: CVSRGGNSNQPQHF. This chain links TRBV6-5 with TRBJ1-5, with D possibly matching TRBD1 (5 bases). Looked up from germline, CDR1 is MNHEY and CDR2 is SVGAGI. This CDR3 region has 14 residues.

The chain uses TRBV3-1 (or the pseudogene TRBV3-2) and TRBJ2-7, with D possibly matching TRBD2 (6 bases). CDR1 and CDR2 from the germline V gene are LGHDT and YNNKEL (reference sequence). The CDR3 covers 15 residues. V was cut by 4 bases and J by 3 bases, with 16 bases left in between. CDR3: CASSPTLASGYEQYF. In DNA form, the CDR3 reads TGTGCCAGCAGCCCTACACTAGCATCGGGCTACGAGCAGTACTTC.

This sequence joins TRBV6-1 and TRBJ1-5, with D perhaps TRBD1 (5 bases). The germline V gene has CDR1 MNHNS and CDR2 SASEGT. This CDR3 has 15 residues. With 2 bases removed from V and 6 bases from J, the gap between germline ends came to 14 bases. CDR3 in amino acids: CASSELVEGAQPQHF. In DNA form, the CDR3 reads TGTGCCAGCAGTGAATTGGTAGAAGGGGCTCAGCCCCAGCATTTT.

This clone was seen more than once but under ten times. The gene calls are TRBV19 and TRBJ2-3, with D hard to call. CDR3 length equals 14 residues. Germline CDR1 LNHDA, CDR2 SQIVND (reference sequence). V lost 6 bases and J 1 base, leaving 11 bases between the germline ends. As DNA, the CDR3 is TGTGCCAGTAGGCCGCCCACTGGCACAGATACGCAGTATTTT. Its translation: CASRPPTGTDTQYF.

This chain connects TRBV2 to TRBJ2-1; TRBD1 matches at 8 bases. The CDR3 is 12 residues long. V shed 6 bases, J shed 7 bases, and the junction held 2 bases outside the gene matches. Germline assignment: CDR1 SNHLY and CDR2 FYNNEI. CDR3 nucleotide sequence: TGTGCCAGCAGAGACAGGGGAAATGAGCAGTTCTTC. It specifies CASRDRGNEQFF.

This chain uses TRBV5-4 with TRBJ2-5, with TRBD2 matching over 9 bases. CDR1 SGHNT and CDR2 YYREEE come from the germline V gene (reference sequence). The CDR3 consists of 16 residues. With 7 bases clipped from V and 5 bases from J, the junction kept 15 bases outside the gene matches. The CDR3 nucleotides are TGTGCCAGCGGAAGACGCGGGGGGGCCGGGGAGGAGACCCAGTACTTC. Amino acids: CASGRRGGAGEETQYF.

The genes are TRBV7-9 and TRBJ1-1; 10 bases map to TRBD1. Germline loops: CDR1 SEHNR, CDR2 FQNEAQ (reference sequence). This CDR3 has 17 amino acids. V dropped 1 base and J dropped 8; count of bases not matched to a gene: 13. The CDR3 nucleotides read TGTGCCAGCAGCTTAGGTCGGGACAGGGGACTAATGCTAGAAGCTTTCTTT. This codes for CASSLGRDRGLMLEAFF.

The V call is TRBV19, the J call TRBJ2-6, with D tentatively TRBD2 (9 bases). Germline V gene sequence: CDR1 LNHDA, CDR2 SQIVND (reference sequence). The CDR3 is 19 residues long. With 5 bases removed from V and 4 bases from J, the gap between germline ends came to 24 bases. This chain's CDR3 is CASSPGQGWLAGGANVLTF. In nucleotides, the CDR3 is TGTGCCAGTAGTCCCGGACAGGGATGGCTAGCGGGGGGGGCCAACGTCCTGACTTTC.